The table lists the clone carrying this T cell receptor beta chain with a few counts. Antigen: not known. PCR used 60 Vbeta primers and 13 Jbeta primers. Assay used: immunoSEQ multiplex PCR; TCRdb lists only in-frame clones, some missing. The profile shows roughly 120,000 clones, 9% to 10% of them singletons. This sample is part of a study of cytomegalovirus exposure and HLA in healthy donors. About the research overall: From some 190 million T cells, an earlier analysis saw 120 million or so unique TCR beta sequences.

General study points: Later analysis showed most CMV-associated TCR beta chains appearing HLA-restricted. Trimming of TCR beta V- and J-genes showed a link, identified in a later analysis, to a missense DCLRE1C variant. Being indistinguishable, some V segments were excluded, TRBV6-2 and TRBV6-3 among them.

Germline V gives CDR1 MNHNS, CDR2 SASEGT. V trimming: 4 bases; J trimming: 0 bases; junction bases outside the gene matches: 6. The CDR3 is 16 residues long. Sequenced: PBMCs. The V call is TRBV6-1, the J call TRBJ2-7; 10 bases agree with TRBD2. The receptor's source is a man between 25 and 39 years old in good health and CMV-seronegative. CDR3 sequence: CASSAISGGSSYEQYF. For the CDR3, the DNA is TGTGCCAGCAGTGCTATTAGCGGGGGGAGCTCCTACGAGCAGTACTTC.